This record covers a single T cell receptor beta chain. Its cognate antigen is unknown. A junction end diverges from the germline sequence, so it may reflect a read error. From 450 to 550 ng total RNA, TCR beta cDNA was generated with a primer in the constant region. TCR beta libraries came from three nested multiplex PCR rounds using slightly modified ARM-PCR. The first two PCR rounds used TRBV1-TRBV30 forward primers with a C-beta reverse primer, about 10 cycles each. One entry per CDR3 protein results from TCRdb running MiXCR on the multiplex PCR reads. This sample has about 48,000 distinct CDR3 sequences, with about 70% found just once. From unsorted bulk tissue weighing roughly 18-30 mg, DNA and RNA were co-extracted. Sampling of every tumor involved five separate regions. These included the tumor centre. There are 15 residues in the CDR3. Germline CDR1 reads MNHNS; CDR2 reads SASEGT. This specimen comes from a study of tumor-infiltrating lymphocytes in primary liver carcinoma. Study summary: Men as well as women, aged 30 to 69 years, made up the patients. Whole-study findings and limits: Researchers found tumor-adjacent and tumor-blood pairs overlapped less than tumor region pairs. Against blood, tumors held a significantly higher top-250-clone fraction (p = 0.039).

Sequencing input: liver tumor tissue from sampling region 3. The subset: tumor region T3, left-lateral pole. The V call is TRBV6-1, the J call TRBJ1-1; the match to TRBD1 covers 8 bases. The receptor's source is a man in his forties with primary liver carcinoma and hepatitis B virus infection. For the CDR3, the DNA is TGTGCCAGCAGTGCCGGACAGGGTGGGGACACTGAAGCTCTCTTT. Amino acids: CASSAGQGGDTEALF.